This paragraph reports one T cell receptor (beta chain). The data stem from a study of control samples from healthy donors and cancer patients. Only in-frame clones appear in the TCRdb table, and some are missing; sequencing was by immunoSEQ multiplex PCR. In the table there are some 120,000 clones, approximately 90% of which are singletons. Looked up from germline, CDR1 is LGHNA and CDR2 is YNFKEQ. The CDR3 covers 12 residues. Trimming left V 4 bases short and J 8 bases short, with 11 bases between. The chain joins TRBV4-2 to TRBJ1-2, with D possibly being TRBD1 (5 bases). This receptor was taken from a woman between 45 and 60 years old with colorectal cancer. Material for sequencing was PBMCs. In DNA form, the CDR3 reads TGTGCCAGCAGCCCCTCGGGGGGGGGCTACACCTTC. It is translated as CASSPSGGGYTF.